Shown below are 8 T cell receptor beta chains from a single sample sequenced in a study of T-cell memory formation after mild COVID-19. TCRdb reprocessed the 5' RACE reads with MiXCR, giving one entry per CDR3 protein. The repertoire holds 190,000 or so distinct CDR3 sequences, 10% to 13% seen once, with under 3.5% in the top ten. The sequenced sample consisted of PBMCs or a T cell subset sorted from them (not recorded which). These receptors were collected from a man aged 18 to 30 who had mild COVID-19 (a few samples of this study predate the infection). Cell type and time point are not known.

The rearrangement uses TRBV10-3 and TRBJ2-2; possibly TRBD1 for D (5 bases). The germline CDR1 and CDR2 sequences are ENHRY and SYGVKD. The CDR3 spans 13 residues. Trimming stripped 6 bases from V and 4 bases from J, with 9 bases between. The CDR3 protein is CAIRGQVTGELFF. The CDR3 region has the DNA TGTGCCATCAGGGGGCAGGTCACCGGGGAGCTGTTTTTT.

This clonotype was seen ten or more times. This chain uses TRBV6-5 with TRBJ1-5; D is unresolved. The CDR3 length is 15 residues. V was pared by 4 bases and J by 3 bases, with 13 bases between. Per the germline V gene, CDR1 is MNHEY and CDR2 is SVGAGI. In DNA, the CDR3 is TGTGCCAGCAGTTCCTCGGGAACTTTCAATCAGCCCCAGCATTTT. Translated, it gives CASSSSGTFNQPQHF.

This clonotype occurred a few times. V usage is TRBV7-2 and J usage is TRBJ1-5; no clear D gene. CDR3 length: 13 amino acids. V lost 5 bases, J lost 5 bases, and 10 bases lay in between. CDR1 SGHTA and CDR2 FQGNSA come from the germline V gene. DNA for the CDR3: TGTGCCAGCAGCCCCCCGGGCCATCAGCCCCAGCATTTT. Encoded protein: CASSPPGHQPQHF.

This clonotype was found a few times. This rearrangement joins TRBV7-9 to TRBJ1-1, with D hard to call. Germline CDR1 SEHNR, CDR2 FQNEAQ (reference sequence). The CDR3 contains 15 residues. Trimming took 5 bases from V and 1 from J, leaving 14 bases between them. The CDR3 DNA reads as TGTGCCAGCAGCCCATTGGATATTAGGAACACTGAAGCTTTCTTT. It translates to CASSPLDIRNTEAFF. Variable domain in full (rest from reference TRBV7-9 and TRBJ1-1): DTGVSQNPRHKITKRGQNVTFRCDPISEHNRLYWYRQTLGQGPEFLTYFQNEAQLEKSRLLSDRFSAERPKGSFSTLEIQRTEQGDSAMYLCASSPLDIRNTEAFFGQGTRLTVV.

This clonotype was recorded a few times. The CDR3 region is CASSQDLGGPYEQYV. The CDR3 coding sequence is TGTGCCAGCAGCCAAGATTTAGGGGGACCCTACGAGCAGTACGTC. The chain uses TRBV4-2 and TRBJ2-7; D is possibly TRBD1 (6 bases). Trimming shortened V by 0 bases and J by 2 bases, and 11 bases separated the two germline ends. The CDR3 sequence is 15 residues long. From germline, CDR1 is LGHNA and CDR2 YNFKEQ.

V usage is TRBV20-1 and J usage is TRBJ2-5; a weak D match, TRBD2 (5 bases). This CDR3 is built from 15 residues. V shed 5 bases and J shed 8 bases, with 24 bases lying between them. The germline CDR1 and CDR2 sequences are DFQATT and SNEGSKA (reference sequence). The CDR3 region is CSAPPPGLFRGTQYF. In nucleotides, the CDR3 is TGCAGTGCTCCTCCCCCTGGACTCTTCCGGGGTACCCAGTACTTC.

The chain couples TRBV18 to TRBJ1-2; the D gene is possibly TRBD1 (6 bases). The CDR3 is 14 amino acids. V dropped 1 base and J dropped 8 bases, with 14 bases sitting between them. CDR1 is KGHSH and CDR2 is LQKENI in the germline V gene. The CDR3 spells CASSPQDRPVGYTF. In DNA, the CDR3 is TGTGCCAGCTCACCACAAGACAGGCCTGTCGGCTACACCTTC.

This clonotype was counted ten times or more. The chain carries TRBV7-7 and TRBJ2-3; weak D call: TRBD1 (6 bases). CDR3 size: 15 residues. Germline values: CDR1 SSHAT, CDR2 FNYEAQ (reference sequence). With 5 bases removed from V and 0 bases from J, the gap between germline ends came to 12 bases. The CDR3 loop reads CASSQQGQSTDTQYF. For the CDR3, the DNA is TGTGCCAGCAGCCAACAAGGACAGAGCACAGATACGCAGTATTTT.